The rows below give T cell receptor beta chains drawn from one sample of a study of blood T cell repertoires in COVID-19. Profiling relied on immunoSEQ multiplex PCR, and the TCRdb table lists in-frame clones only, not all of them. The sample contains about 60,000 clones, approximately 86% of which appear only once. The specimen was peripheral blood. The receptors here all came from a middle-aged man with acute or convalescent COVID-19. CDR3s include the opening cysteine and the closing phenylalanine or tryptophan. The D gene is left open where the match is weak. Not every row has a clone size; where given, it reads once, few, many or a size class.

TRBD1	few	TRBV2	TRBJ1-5	CASKPGQGAYQPQHF	TGTGCCAGCAAACCGGGACAGGGGGCCTATCAGCCCCAGCATTTT
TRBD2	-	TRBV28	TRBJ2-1	CASRTPGGAYSNEQFF	TGTGCCAGCCGTACTCCCGGGGGGGCATATTCCAATGAGCAGTTCTTC
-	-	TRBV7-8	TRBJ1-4	CASSASRLGTLATNEKLFF	TGTGCCAGCAGCGCCTCCAGACTCGGGACACTAGCAACTAATGAAAAACTGTTTTTT
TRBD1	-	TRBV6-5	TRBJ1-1	CASTRDRGRTEAFF	TGTGCCAGCACCCGGGACAGGGGGCGTACCGAAGCTTTCTTT
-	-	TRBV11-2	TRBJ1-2	CASSLGGRGRHGYTF	TGTGCCAGCAGCTTAGGAGGCAGGGGACGCCACGGCTACACCTTC
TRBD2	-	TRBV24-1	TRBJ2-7	CATGSGGSYEQYF	TGTGCCACCGGAAGCGGGGGGAGCTACGAGCAGTACTTC
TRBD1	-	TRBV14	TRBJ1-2	CASSQDLGTGGYGYTF	TGTGCCAGCAGCCAAGATCTCGGGACAGGGGGCTATGGCTACACCTTC
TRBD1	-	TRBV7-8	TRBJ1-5	CASSYDRDQPQHF	TGTGCCAGCAGCTATGACAGGGATCAGCCCCAGCATTTT
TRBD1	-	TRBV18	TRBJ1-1	CASSSSGGTEAFF	TGTGCCAGCTCAAGTTCAGGGGGGACGGAAGCTTTCTTT
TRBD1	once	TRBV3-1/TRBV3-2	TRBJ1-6	CASQTGLGSPLHF	TGTGCCAGCCAGACAGGGCTGGGGTCACCCCTCCACTTT
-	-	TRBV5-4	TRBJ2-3	CANHHGGLDTDTQYF	TGTGCCAACCATCATGGAGGACTCGACACAGATACGCAGTATTTT
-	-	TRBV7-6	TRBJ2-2	CASSLDSGITGELFF	TGTGCCAGCAGCTTAGATTCAGGGATAACCGGGGAGCTGTTTTTT
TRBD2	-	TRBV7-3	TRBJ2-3	CASSPQGTGIGGDGQYF	TGTGCCAGCAGCCCGCAGGGGACGGGCATCGGGGGGGACGGGCAGTATTTT
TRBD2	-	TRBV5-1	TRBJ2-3	CASSYLGPSGGASDTQYF	TGCGCCAGCAGCTACTTAGGACCTAGCGGGGGGGCTTCGGATACGCAGTATTTT
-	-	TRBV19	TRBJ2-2	CASKRRMDGELFF	TGTGCCAGTAAGAGGCGGATGGACGGGGAGCTGTTTTTT
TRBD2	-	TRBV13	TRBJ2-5	CASSEVAGAIQETQYF	TGTGCCAGCAGCGAAGTAGCGGGGGCCATCCAAGAGACCCAGTACTTC
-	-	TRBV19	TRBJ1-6	CASSPRGSNSPLHF	TGTGCCAGTAGTCCCCGAGGTAGTAATTCACCCCTCCACTTT
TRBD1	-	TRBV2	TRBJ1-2	CASSAGTGGDLGYGYTF	TGTGCCAGCAGTGCCGGGACAGGGGGCGATCTCGGCTATGGCTACACCTTC
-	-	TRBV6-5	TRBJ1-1	CASRQGKSEAFF	TGTGCCAGCAGACAGGGTAAAAGTGAAGCTTTCTTT
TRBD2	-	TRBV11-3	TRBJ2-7	CASSWAGGAAISYEQYF	TGTGCCAGCAGCTGGGCCGGGGGGGCCGCGATCTCCTACGAGCAGTACTTC
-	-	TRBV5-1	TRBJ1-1	CASSPGGVGYTEAFF	TGCGCCAGCAGCCCCGGAGGGGTCGGCTACACTGAAGCTTTCTTT
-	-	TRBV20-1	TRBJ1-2	CSAKLNYGYTF	TGCAGTGCTAAGCTTAACTATGGCTACACCTTC
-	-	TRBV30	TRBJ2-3	CAWGLSSGADTQYF	TGTGCCTGGGGATTATCCTCCGGGGCAGATACGCAGTATTTT
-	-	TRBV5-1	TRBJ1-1	CASSPVDMNTEAFF	TGCGCCAGCAGCCCGGTTGACATGAACACTGAAGCTTTCTTT